This TCR beta chain emerged from a study of T cells expressing NK-cell markers. In generating TCR beta cDNA, 5'RACE template switching with UMIs was used. TCRdb reprocessed the 5' RACE reads; each CDR3 protein has one entry and no DNA is given. Found here are about 460,000 distinct CDR3 sequences; the top ten clones hold more than 1.4%. Germline CDR1 is MNHEY and CDR2 is SMNVEV (reference sequence). The CDR3 contains 12 residues. The chain joins TRBV27 to TRBJ2-1. This TCR was sampled from a woman between 45 and 65 years old in good health. Sequencing input: blood T cells: a sorted CD56 or NKG2C T cell subset, CD4+ or CD8+ T cells, or bulk PBMC T cells (not recorded which). CDR3 region: CASSLLNNEQFF.